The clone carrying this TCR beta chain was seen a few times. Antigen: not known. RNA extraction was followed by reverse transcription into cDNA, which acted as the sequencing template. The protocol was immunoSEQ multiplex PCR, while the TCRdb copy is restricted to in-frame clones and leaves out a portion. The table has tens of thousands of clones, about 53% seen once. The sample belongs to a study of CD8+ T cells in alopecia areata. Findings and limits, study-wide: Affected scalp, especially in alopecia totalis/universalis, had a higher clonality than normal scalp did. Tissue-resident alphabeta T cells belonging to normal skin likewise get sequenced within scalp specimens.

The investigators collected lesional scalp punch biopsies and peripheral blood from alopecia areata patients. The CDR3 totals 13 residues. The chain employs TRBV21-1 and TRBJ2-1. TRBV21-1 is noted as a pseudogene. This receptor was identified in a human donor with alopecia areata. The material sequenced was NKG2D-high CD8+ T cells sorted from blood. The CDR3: CASSHGASLRPFF. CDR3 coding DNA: TGTGCCAGCAGCCATGGGGCTAGCTTGAGACCGTTCTTC.